Below are 10 T cell receptor beta chains sequenced from a single sample in a study of low-dose radiotherapy and immunotherapy resistance in tumors. Time point denoted: before trial treatment. Covering alpha and beta chains, TRAV- and TRBV-specific primers were used for the first-strand cDNA. It was with a constant-region primer and a V-primer adapter that TCRs were amplified over roughly 19 PCR cycles. MiXCR was run by TCRdb on the reads, yielding one entry per CDR3 protein. The data hold 80,000 to 95,000 distinct CDR3 sequences, with under 10% observed a single time. Sequencing was performed on PBMCs, taken before treatment. These receptors were collected from a male donor with prostate cancer.

J is TRBJ2-7 and V is TRBV7-6; the match to TRBD2 covers 7 bases. CDR3 length: 14 amino acids. With 6 bases clipped from V and 6 bases from J, the junction kept 11 bases outside the gene matches. From germline, CDR1 is SGHVS and CDR2 FNYEAQ. CDR3 protein: CASRTGGSLIEQYF. The CDR3 DNA is TGTGCCAGCAGGACTGGCGGGAGTCTTATCGAGCAGTACTTC.

The chain is built from TRBV9 and TRBJ1-3; no firm D call. CDR1 and CDR2 from the germline V gene are SGDLS and YYNGEE. This CDR3 comprises 16 residues. Trimming cost V 4 bases and J 3 bases, with 17 bases left between them. The CDR3 nucleotides are TGTGCCAGCAGCATTGCCGGGCCTAGGATTGGAAACACCATATATTTT. The encoded protein is CASSIAGPRIGNTIYF.

The table lists this clonotype with many counts. This chain connects TRBV14 to TRBJ1-2, with a tentative D call TRBD1 (5 bases). Trimming left V 2 bases short and J 3 bases short, with 19 bases between. CDR1 is SGHDN and CDR2 is FVKESK in the germline V gene. The CDR3 runs to 17 residues. The DNA for the CDR3 is TGTGCCAGCAGCCAATTGAGGGGAACCGTCTCCCACTATGGCTACACCTTC. This gives the protein CASSQLRGTVSHYGYTF.

This clonotype has a count of ten or more. The chain links TRBV30 to TRBJ1-3; D gene ambiguous. The CDR3 length is 15 residues. Germline V lookup: CDR1 GTSNPN, CDR2 SVGIG (reference sequence). Trimming stripped 3 bases from V and 3 bases from J, with 15 bases between. The CDR3 here is CAWSTRGGDGNTIYF. CDR3 bases: TGTGCCTGGAGCACCCGTGGTGGGGATGGAAACACCATATATTTT.

This clonotype was recorded many times. The chain carries TRBV28 and TRBJ2-7; D remains ambiguous. Germline V CDR1 and CDR2: MDHEN, SYDVKM. This CDR3 has 13 amino acids. V shed 6 bases and J shed 2 bases, with 11 bases lying between them. CDR3 sequence: CASRDPRTYEQYF. The DNA of the CDR3 is TGTGCCAGCAGGGACCCAAGGACCTACGAGCAGTACTTC.

This clonotype was observed at least ten times. The chain employs TRBV24-1 and TRBJ2-7; 9 bases fit TRBD1. Germline V lookup: CDR1 KGHDR, CDR2 SFDVKD. Germline trimming cut 3 bases from V and 3 bases from J; bases unmatched to any gene: 5. There are 15 residues in the CDR3. This chain's CDR3 is CATSDNPGQGYEQYF. CDR3 nucleotides: TGTGCCACCAGTGATAACCCGGGACAGGGCTACGAGCAGTACTTC.

This clonotype has at least ten counts. The chain links TRBV7-2 to TRBJ2-3, with a weak D call TRBD2 (5 bases). The CDR3 spans 14 residues. Trimming left V 4 bases short and J 6 bases short, with 14 bases between. The germline V gene has CDR1 SGHTA and CDR2 FQGNSA. CDR3 in amino acids: CASSSGLAADTQYF. The DNA of the CDR3 is TGTGCCAGCAGCTCTGGACTTGCAGCCGATACGCAGTATTTT.

This clonotype was seen ten or more times. The gene calls are TRBV5-1 and TRBJ2-5, with D tentatively TRBD1 (5 bases). The CDR3 extends over 16 amino acids. Deletions cut 1 base from V and 4 bases from J, with 17 bases between. From germline, CDR1 is SGHRS and CDR2 YFSETQ. CDR3 residues: CASSLTSKVTGETQYF. The DNA of the CDR3 is TGCGCCAGCAGCTTGACCTCCAAGGTTACAGGAGAGACCCAGTACTTC.

V and J are TRBV5-1 and TRBJ2-5; D is undetermined. This CDR3 is 13 amino acids long. V lost 0 bases, J lost 4 bases, and 7 bases lay in between. CDR1 SGHRS and CDR2 YFSETQ come from the germline V gene. Here the CDR3 reads CASSLASPETQYF. The CDR3 coding sequence is TGCGCCAGCAGCTTGGCCAGTCCAGAGACCCAGTACTTC.

This clonotype was counted ten times or more. The V call is TRBV6-5, the J call TRBJ2-7; 10 nucleotides align to TRBD2. The germline V gene has CDR1 MNHEY and CDR2 SVGAGI. The J segment lost 1 base and the V segment lost 8 bases, leaving 5 bases of the junction unmatched. CDR3 length: 14 amino acids. CDR3 in amino acids: CASLRTSGSYEQYF. The CDR3 DNA sequence: TGTGCCAGCCTTCGGACTAGCGGTTCCTACGAGCAGTACTTC.